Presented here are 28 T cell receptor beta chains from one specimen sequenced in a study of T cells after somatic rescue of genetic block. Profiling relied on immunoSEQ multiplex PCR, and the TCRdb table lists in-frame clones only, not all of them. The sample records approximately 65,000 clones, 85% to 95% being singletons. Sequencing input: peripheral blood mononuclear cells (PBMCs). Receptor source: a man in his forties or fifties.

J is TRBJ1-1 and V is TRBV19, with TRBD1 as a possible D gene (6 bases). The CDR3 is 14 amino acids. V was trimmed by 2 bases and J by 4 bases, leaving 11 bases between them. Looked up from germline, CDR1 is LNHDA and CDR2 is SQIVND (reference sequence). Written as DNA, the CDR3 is TGTGCCAGTAGTATAACAGGGCGTGGCACTGAAGCTTTCTTT. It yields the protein CASSITGRGTEAFF.

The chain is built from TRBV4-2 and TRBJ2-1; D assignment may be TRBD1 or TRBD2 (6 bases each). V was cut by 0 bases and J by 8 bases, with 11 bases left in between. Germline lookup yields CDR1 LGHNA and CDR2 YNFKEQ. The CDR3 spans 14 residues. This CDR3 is CASSQDARGDEQFF. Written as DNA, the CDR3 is TGTGCCAGCAGCCAAGATGCTAGGGGGGATGAGCAGTTCTTC.

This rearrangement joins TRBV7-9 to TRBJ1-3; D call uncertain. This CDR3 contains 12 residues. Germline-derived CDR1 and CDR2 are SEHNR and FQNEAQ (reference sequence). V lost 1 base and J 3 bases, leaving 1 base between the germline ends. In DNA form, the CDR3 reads TGTGCCAGCAGCTTAGGTGGAAACACCATATATTTT. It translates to CASSLGGNTIYF. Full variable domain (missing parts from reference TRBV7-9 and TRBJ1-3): DTGVSQNPRHKITKRGQNVTFRCDPISEHNRLYWYRQTLGQGPEFLTYFQNEAQLEKSRLLSDRFSAERPKGSFSTLEIQRTEQGDSAMYLCASSLGGNTIYFGEGSWLTVV.

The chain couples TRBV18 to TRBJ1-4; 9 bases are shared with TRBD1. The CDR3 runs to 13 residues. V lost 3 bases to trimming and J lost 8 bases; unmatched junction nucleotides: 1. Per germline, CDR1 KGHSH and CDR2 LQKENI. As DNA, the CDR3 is TGTGCCAGCTCACCCGGGACAGGGGAAAAACTGTTTTTT. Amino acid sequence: CASSPGTGEKLFF.

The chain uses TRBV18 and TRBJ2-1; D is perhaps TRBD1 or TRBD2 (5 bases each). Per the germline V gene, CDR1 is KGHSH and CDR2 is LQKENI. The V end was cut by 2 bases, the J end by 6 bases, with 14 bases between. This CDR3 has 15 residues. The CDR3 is CASSPSGHQGNEQFF. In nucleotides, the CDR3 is TGTGCCAGCTCACCAAGCGGCCACCAGGGCAATGAGCAGTTCTTC.

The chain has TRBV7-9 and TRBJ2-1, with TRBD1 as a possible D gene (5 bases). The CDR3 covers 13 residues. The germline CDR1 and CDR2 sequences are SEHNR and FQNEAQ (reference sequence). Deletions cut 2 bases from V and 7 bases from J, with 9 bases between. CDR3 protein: CASSLWSGNEQFF. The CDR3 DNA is TGTGCCAGCAGCTTATGGTCAGGGAATGAGCAGTTCTTC. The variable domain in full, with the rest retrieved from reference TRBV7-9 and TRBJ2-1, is DTGVSQNPRHKITKRGQNVTFRCDPISEHNRLYWYRQTLGQGPEFLTYFQNEAQLEKSRLLSDRFSAERPKGSFSTLEIQRTEQGDSAMYLCASSLWSGNEQFFGPGTRLTVL.

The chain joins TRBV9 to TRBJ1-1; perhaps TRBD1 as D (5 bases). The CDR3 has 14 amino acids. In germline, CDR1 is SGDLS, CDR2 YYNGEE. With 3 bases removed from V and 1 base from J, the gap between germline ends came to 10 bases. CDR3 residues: CASSGRGGNTEAFF. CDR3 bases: TGTGCCAGCAGCGGGAGGGGTGGGAACACTGAAGCTTTCTTT.

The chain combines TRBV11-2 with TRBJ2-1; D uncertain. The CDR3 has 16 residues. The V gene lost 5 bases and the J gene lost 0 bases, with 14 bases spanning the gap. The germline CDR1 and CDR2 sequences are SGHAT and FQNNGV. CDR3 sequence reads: CASSPQPYSSYNEQFF. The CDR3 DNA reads TGTGCCAGCAGCCCCCAGCCCTACAGCTCCTACAATGAGCAGTTCTTC.

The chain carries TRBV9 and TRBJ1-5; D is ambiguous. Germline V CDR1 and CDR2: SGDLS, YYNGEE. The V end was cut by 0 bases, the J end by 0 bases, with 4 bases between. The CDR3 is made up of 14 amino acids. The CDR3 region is CASSVDASNQPQHF. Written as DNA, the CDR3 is TGTGCCAGCAGCGTAGACGCTAGCAATCAGCCCCAGCATTTT. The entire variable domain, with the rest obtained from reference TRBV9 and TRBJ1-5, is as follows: DSGVTQTPKHLITATGQRVTLRCSPRSGDLSVYWYQQSLDQGLQFLIQYYNGEERAKGNILERFSAQQFPDLHSELNLSSLELGDSALYFCASSVDASNQPQHFGDGTRLSIL.

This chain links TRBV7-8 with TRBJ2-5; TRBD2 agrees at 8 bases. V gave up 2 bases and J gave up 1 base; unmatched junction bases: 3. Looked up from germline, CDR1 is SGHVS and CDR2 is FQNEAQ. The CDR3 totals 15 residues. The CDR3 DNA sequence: TGTGCCAGCAGCTTACCCAGCGGGAGCCAAGAGACCCAGTACTTC. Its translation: CASSLPSGSQETQYF. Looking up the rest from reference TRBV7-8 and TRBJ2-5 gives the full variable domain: GAGVSQSPRYKVAKRGQDVALRCDPISGHVSLFWYQQALGQGPEFLTYFQNEAQLDKSGLPSDRFFAERPEGSVSTLKIQRTQQEDSAVYLCASSLPSGSQETQYFGPGTRLLVL.

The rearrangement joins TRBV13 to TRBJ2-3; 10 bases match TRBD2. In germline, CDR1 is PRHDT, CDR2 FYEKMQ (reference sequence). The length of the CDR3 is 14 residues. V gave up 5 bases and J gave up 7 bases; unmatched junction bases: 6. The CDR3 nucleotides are TGTGCCAGCAGCCAATGGACTAGCGGACATACGCAGTATTTT. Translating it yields CASSQWTSGHTQYF.

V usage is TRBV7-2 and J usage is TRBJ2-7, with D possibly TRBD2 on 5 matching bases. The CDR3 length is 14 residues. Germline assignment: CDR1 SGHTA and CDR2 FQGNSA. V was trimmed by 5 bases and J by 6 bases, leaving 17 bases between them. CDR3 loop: CASSLGLANFEQYF. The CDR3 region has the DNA TGTGCCAGCAGCCTCGGCCTAGCTAACTTCGAGCAGTACTTC.

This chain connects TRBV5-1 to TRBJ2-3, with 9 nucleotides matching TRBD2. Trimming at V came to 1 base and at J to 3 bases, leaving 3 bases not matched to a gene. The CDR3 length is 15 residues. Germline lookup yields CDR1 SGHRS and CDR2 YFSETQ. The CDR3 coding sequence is TGCGCCAGCAGCTTGCTAGCGGGACAGACAGATACGCAGTATTTT. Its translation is CASSLLAGQTDTQYF.

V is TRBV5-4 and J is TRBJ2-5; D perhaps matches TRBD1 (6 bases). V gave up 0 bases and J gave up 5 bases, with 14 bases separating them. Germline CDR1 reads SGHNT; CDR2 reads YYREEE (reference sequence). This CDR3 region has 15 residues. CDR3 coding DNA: TGTGCCAGCAGCTTGGCAGGGGCCGGTGGGGAGACCCAGTACTTC. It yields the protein CASSLAGAGGETQYF.

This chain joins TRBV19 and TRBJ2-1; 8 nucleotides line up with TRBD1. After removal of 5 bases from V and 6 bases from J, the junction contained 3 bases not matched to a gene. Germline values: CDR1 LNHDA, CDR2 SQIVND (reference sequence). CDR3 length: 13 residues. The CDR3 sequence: CASSVGQVNEQFF. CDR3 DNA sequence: TGTGCCAGTAGTGTGGGACAGGTCAATGAGCAGTTCTTC.

The CDR3 DNA reads TGTGCCAGCAGTTCAGAGGGCGGGAGGCTTAACTACAATGAGCAGTTCTTC. It encodes CASSSEGGRLNYNEQFF. The rearrangement uses TRBV7-6 and TRBJ2-1; 8 bases are shared with TRBD2. The CDR3 has 17 amino acids. Trimming removed 6 bases from V and 3 bases from J; junction bases left unmatched: 13. Germline loops: CDR1 SGHVS, CDR2 FNYEAQ.

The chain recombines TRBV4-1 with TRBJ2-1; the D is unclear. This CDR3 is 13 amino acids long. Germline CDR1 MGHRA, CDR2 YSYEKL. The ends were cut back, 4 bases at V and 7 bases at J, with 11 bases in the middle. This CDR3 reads CASSRTLGNEQFF. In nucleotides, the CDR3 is TGCGCCAGCAGCCGGACCTTAGGGAATGAGCAGTTCTTC.

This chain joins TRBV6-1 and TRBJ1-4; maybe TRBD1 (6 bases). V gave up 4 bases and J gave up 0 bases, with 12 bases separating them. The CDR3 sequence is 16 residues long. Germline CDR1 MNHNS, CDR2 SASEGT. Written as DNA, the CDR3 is TGTGCCAGCAGTGTCAGACAGGCGACAACTAATGAAAAACTGTTTTTT. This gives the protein CASSVRQATTNEKLFF.

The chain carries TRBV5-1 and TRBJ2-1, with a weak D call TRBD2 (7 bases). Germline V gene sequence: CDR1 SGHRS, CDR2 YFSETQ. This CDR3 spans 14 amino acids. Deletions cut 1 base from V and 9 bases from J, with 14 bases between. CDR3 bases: TGCGCCAGCAGCTTGCCCCGGGGGGCGGCTGAGCAGTTCTTC. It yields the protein CASSLPRGAAEQFF.

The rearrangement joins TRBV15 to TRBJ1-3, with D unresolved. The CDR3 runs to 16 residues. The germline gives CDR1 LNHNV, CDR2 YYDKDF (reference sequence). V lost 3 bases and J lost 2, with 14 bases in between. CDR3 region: CATSSRPAFTGNTIYF. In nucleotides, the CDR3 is TGTGCCACCAGCAGTAGGCCTGCCTTCACTGGAAACACCATATATTTT.

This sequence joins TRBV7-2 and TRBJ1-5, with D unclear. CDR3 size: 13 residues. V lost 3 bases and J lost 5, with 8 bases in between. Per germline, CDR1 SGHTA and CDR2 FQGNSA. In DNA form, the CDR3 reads TGTGCCAGCAGCTTCAAGGTAGATCAGCCCCAGCATTTT. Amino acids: CASSFKVDQPQHF.

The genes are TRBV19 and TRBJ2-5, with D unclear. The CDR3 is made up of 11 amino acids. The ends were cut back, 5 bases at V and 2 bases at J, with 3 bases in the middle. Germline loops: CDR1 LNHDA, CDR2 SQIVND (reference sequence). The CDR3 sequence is CASSVQETQYF. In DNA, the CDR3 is TGTGCCAGTAGTGTACAAGAGACCCAGTACTTC.

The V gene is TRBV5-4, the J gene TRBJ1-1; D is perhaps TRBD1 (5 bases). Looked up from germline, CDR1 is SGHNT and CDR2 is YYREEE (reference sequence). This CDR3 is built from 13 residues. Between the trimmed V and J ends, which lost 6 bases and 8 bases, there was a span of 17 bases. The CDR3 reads CASIPAGRAEAFF. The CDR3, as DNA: TGTGCCAGCATACCGGCTGGCAGGGCGGAAGCTTTCTTT.

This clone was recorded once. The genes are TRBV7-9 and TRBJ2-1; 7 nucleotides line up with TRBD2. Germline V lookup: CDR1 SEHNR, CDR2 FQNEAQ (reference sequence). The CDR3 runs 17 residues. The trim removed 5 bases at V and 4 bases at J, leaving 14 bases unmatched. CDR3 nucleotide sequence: TGTGCCAGCAGCGTTGGGAGGGTAGAGGACAAGTACAATGAGCAGTTCTTC. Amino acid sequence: CASSVGRVEDKYNEQFF.

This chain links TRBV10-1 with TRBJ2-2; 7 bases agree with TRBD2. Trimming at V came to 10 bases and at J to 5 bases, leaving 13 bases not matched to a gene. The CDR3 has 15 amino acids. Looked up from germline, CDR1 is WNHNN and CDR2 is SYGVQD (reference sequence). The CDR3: CATSRGQGGTGELFF. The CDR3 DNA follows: TGCGCCACATCTAGAGGGCAGGGAGGGACCGGGGAGCTGTTTTTT.

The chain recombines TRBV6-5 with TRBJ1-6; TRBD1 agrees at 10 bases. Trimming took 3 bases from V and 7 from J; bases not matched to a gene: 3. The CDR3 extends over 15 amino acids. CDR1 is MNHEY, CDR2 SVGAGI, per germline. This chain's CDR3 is CASSYRDRGNSPLHF. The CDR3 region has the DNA TGTGCCAGCAGTTATCGGGACAGGGGAAATTCACCCCTCCACTTT.

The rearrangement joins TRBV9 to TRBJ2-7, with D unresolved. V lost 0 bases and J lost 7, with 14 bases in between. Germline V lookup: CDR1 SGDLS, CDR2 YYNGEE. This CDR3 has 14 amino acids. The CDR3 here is CASSVDNFAGEQYF. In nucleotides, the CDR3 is TGTGCCAGCAGCGTAGATAACTTCGCTGGGGAGCAGTACTTC.

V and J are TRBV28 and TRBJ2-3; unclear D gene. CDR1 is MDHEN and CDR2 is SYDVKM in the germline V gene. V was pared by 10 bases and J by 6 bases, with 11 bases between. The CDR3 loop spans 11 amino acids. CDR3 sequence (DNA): TGTGCCACCAAGGGTCCCGATACGCAGTATTTT. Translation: CATKGPDTQYF.